This T cell receptor (beta chain) stems from a study of cytomegalovirus exposure and HLA in healthy donors (TCRdb year 2017). Regarding the complete study: An earlier analysis of more than 550 of the donors reported 276 Gb of sequence data and 95 million to 140 million unique TCR beta sequences obtained from 180 million or so T cells. The study aimed to test whether cataloging public T cell receptors could reveal signatures of past pathogen exposure. An early release covering roughly 580 HLA-typed donors comprised 300 to 350 gigabases of sequencing data and tens of millions of unique TCR sequences. Donor age, sex, ethnicity and CMV serostatus were compiled alongside the repertoire data. Four or five DR-DQ haplotypes were handled as single units for association and clustering because linkage in the cohort was strong. In an earlier analysis of 500 to 650 of the donors, high-throughput TCR beta sequencing was used to judge whether each TCR beta V gene segment behaved as functional or pseudogenic. All discovery cohort repertoires had been generated using a single sequencing platform. Of the roughly 400 genotyped donors, over 80% were placed in the genetic ancestry cluster associated with self-reported Caucasian donors. The T cell repertoires of 666 subjects were profiled by immunosequencing and related to cytomegalovirus serostatus. Across approximately 400 genotyped donors of the cohort, an average of approximately 240,000 unique TCR beta nucleotide sequences per donor were sequenced, and 15% to 20% of those sequences were non-productive. A later analysis re-analyzed previously published TCR beta repertoires from about 600 donors and added high-resolution HLA genotyping to study TCR occurrence patterns. In the later analysis, no new phenotypic data were used to find candidate immune exposures; instead, reliance was placed on TCR beta sequences and their occurrence across donors. High-throughput TCR immunosequencing, statistical association of individual TCRs with disease status, and machine learning were combined to predict cytomegalovirus infection status. HLA typing covered class I and class II loci at four-digit resolution. A separate validation cohort of roughly 130 different subjects was used in addition to the approximately 610-subject first cohort. A later genetic analysis used genome-wide SNP genotypes for about 65% of the roughly 670 donors, treating that subset as a discovery cohort. The number of donors typed differed by locus, with 629-630 for A, B, C, DRB1 and DQB1, around 560 for DQA1, approximately 570 for DPA1, and some 450 for DPB1. The research as a whole found: Because counts were too low, seventeen rarely observed V segments, including chromosome 9 orphons, were excluded from the earlier analysis of 500 to 700 of the donors. When HLA alleles, especially DR and DQ, strongly co-occurred, TCR associations were difficult to assign to individual alleles. The classifier was reported to diagnose cytomegalovirus status with high specificity and sensitivity in both the original cohort and the validation cohort. In the study, approximately 160 TCR beta chains were listed as associated with cytomegalovirus. In this cohort, only TCR beta chains were sequenced, and detectable features were limited by the absence of alpha or paired-chain data. Because HLA typing was missing for some donors at each locus, association tests included only the typed subset. Immune exposure information for the cohort was limited to CMV serostatus. A later analysis found that most CMV-associated TCR beta chains appeared HLA-restricted, with HLA associations seemingly driven largely by CMV exposure. A further reported finding was that TCR beta sequences accurately predicted the HLA-A and HLA-B alleles for most subjects in the first cohort. In vitro tests confirmed that a few of the cytomegalovirus-associated TCR beta chains recognize cytomegalovirus antigens. According to a later analysis, parvovirus B19, influenza, CMV and Epstein-Barr virus appeared linked to several top co-occurrence clusters. An association between a missense DCLRE1C variant and V-gene and J-gene trimming of TCR beta chains was found in a later genetic analysis and replicated in an independent cohort. Some IMGT-functional V segments, including TRBV6-2 and TRBV6-3, could not be told apart with the 87-base-pair reads, so those segments were excluded. According to a later analysis, TCR association rates differed among HLA loci, with DRB1 alleles showing the most associated TCRs and HLA-C alleles showing the fewest. Presence/absence analyses assumed roughly uniform sequencing depth across donors, an assumption that may not hold. A later analysis associated 15,000 to 20,000 TCR beta sequences with specific HLA alleles at a false discovery rate of 0.05. Most TCR sequences were seen in very few donors, while some public TCRs were found in many individuals. A group of highly shared sequence variants was considered likely to be a technical artifact of the sequencing pipeline. The authors suggested that the approach could potentially be generalized to other disease states and immunological phenotypes. Correlated functional status among segregating V segments might reflect linkage disequilibrium, but an unknown experimental factor could not be ruled out. In an earlier analysis of about 600 of the donors, most TCR beta V segments appeared in productive rearrangements about 90% or about 30% of the time, broadly matching IMGT annotations. In a later analysis, HLA-associated TCR beta chains showed more clonal expansion and lower generation probabilities than non-associated chains that were equally common. According to a later genetic analysis, donors in an Asian-associated ancestry cluster had fewer N-insertions in productive TCRs than the approximately 700-donor mean.

As concerns this clone: This receptor's antigen is unknown. The sample holds no much larger clone one base away, and base qualities are not on file.

The germline V gene (reference sequence) specifies LNHDA as CDR1 and SQIVND as CDR2. Trimming removed 5 bases from V and 8 bases from J; the gene matches leave 8 bases unexplained. The CDR3 covers 15 residues, taking in both the cysteine and the phenylalanine. Left in the record is the CDR3 DNA by itself, 45 bases read in frame from the first base. In total, 630 or so healthy bone marrow donors made up the cohort. Cohort members were all nominally healthy when sampled, although unrecorded immune exposures were likely present. The donor was CMV seronegative and was included in the group of a few hundred seronegative cohort members. Each donor provided a peripheral blood sample, and peripheral blood mononuclear cells were used for TCR beta sequencing. The Qiagen DNeasy Blood Extraction Kit was used to extract genomic DNA from the blood cell samples. Libraries came from the immunoSEQ multiplex PCR assay. For the multiplex PCR, a mixture combining 60 forward primers for TCR Vbeta segments and 13 reverse primers for TCR Jbeta segments was used. A multiplex PCR assay on genomic DNA amplified the CDR3 region of rearranged TCR beta genes. The amplified TCR beta libraries were sequenced on the Illumina HiSeq System as 87-base-pair reads. The authors' analysis ran thus. In a later analysis, 70 million to 95 million unique TCR beta chains were counted across the approximately 640 repertoires, and roughly 11 million of these chains were shared by at least two donors. A nearest-neighbor algorithm error-corrected the raw reads and collapsed the reads into unique sequences, merging closely related sequences to remove PCR and sequencing errors. CDR3 sequences were aligned to IMGT reference sequences to assign V, D and J gene segments. Each retained sequence needed at least a six-nucleotide match to both a V gene segment and a J gene segment. A rearrangement counted as productive if the CDR3 had no stop codons and remained in frame with V and J, and every other rearrangement counted as non-productive. Following IMGT convention, CDR3 was defined as the stretch from the second conserved V-encoded cysteine to the conserved J-encoded phenylalanine. Sequences without an unambiguous match to a single V gene segment were excluded from the earlier analysis of a few hundred of the donors. In an earlier analysis of approximately 610 of the donors, V segments were called functional above 56.7% productive rearrangements and were called segregating when the between-donor standard deviation exceeded 5%. A statistical classification framework was developed to diagnose cytomegalovirus status using the catalog of TCR beta chain sequences. In a later analysis, V and J genes were assigned by comparing TCR nucleotide sequences against IMGT/GENE-DB human TR gene sequences. A later analysis assigned CDR3 sequences and most-parsimonious VDJ recombination scenarios with the TCRdist pipeline. In a later analysis, every TCR beta chain was defined by the combination of its CDR3 amino acid sequence and its V-gene family, and reads without a unique V-gene family were dropped. A later analysis removed 500 to 650 highly shared, low-generation-probability nucleotide sequences to deal with suspected cross-contamination and a sequencing artifact. In a later analysis, a clonal expansion index for each public chain was calculated from normalized within-repertoire ranks of inferred template counts. Generation probabilities in a later analysis came from a VDJ recombination model fitted to out-of-frame rearrangements, and those results were checked against IGoR. Hypergeometric tests were used in a later analysis to score TCR-TCR, TCR-HLA and TCR-CMV co-occurrence, with a repertoire-size bias correction applied to the TCR pairs. In a later analysis, false discovery rates were estimated by permuting HLA or CMV assignments 20 times. In a later analysis, co-occurring TCRs were grouped using DBSCAN, with TCRdist sequence similarity added in when clustering inside HLA-allele-positive subsets. For co-occurrence clustering, repertoires with fewer than 30,000 or more than 120,000 public chains were excluded, along with several repertoires with anomalous nucleotide sharing. What TCRdb holds here is the immuneACCESS table cut down to in-frame rearrangements. Part of the clones is not present; checked against another copy, under half of the missing clones reflect an unresolved V gene, and the others are unexplained. The D gene and trimming were derived from the DNA, and the V and J assignments and clone size from that table. Present in this sample are approximately 130,000 clones, over 70% of which were seen just once. 1.5% of the sample is taken by the ten largest.

The sequence came from a woman aged 18-29 years in good health and CMV-seronegative. The sequenced material came from PBMCs. Recombination joined TRBV19 with TRBJ1-4, with 10 middle bases fitting TRBD1. Here the CDR3 is given as CASSQTGGAVEKLFF. The nucleotide sequence is TGTGCCAGTAGTCAGACAGGGGGCGCGGTAGAAAAACTGTTTTTT.